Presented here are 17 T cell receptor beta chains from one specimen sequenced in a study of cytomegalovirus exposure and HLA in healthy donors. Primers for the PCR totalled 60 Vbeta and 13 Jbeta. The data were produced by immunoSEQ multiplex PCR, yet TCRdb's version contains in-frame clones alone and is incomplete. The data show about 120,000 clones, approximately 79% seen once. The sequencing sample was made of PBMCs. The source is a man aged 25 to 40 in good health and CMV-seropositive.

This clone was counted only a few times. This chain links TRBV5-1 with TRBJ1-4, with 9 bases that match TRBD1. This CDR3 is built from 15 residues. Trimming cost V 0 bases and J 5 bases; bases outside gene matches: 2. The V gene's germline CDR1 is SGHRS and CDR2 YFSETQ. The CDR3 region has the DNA TGCGCCAGCAGCTTGGACAGGGGGCAGAATGAAAAACTGTTTTTT. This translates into CASSLDRGQNEKLFF.

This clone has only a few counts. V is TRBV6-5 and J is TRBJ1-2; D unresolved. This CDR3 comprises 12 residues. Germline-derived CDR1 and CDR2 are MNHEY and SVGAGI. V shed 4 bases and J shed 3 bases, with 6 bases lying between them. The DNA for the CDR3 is TGTGCCAGCAGTTCCCCAGACTATGGCTACACCTTC. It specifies CASSSPDYGYTF.

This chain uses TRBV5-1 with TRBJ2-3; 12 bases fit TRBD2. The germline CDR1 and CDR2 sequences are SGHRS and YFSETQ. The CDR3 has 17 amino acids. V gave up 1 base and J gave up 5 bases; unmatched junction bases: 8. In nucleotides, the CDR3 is TGCGCCAGCAGCTTGTCTCTAGCGGGGGGGCTTGGAGATACGCAGTATTTT. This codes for CASSLSLAGGLGDTQYF.

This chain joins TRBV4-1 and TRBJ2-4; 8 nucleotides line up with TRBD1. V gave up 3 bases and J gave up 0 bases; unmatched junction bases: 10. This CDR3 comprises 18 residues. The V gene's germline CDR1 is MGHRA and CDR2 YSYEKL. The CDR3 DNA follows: TGCGCCAGCAGCCAGGGACAGGTTCTGGGAGTAGCCAAAAACATTCAGTACTTC. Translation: CASSQGQVLGVAKNIQYF.

The DNA of the CDR3 is TGTGCCAGCAGTTTCCAATTCGGGAACACCGGGGAGCTGTTTTTT. Translated: CASSFQFGNTGELFF. The chain carries TRBV27 and TRBJ2-2, with D uncertain. Germline CDR1 is MNHEY and CDR2 is SMNVEV (reference sequence). The CDR3 is 15 amino acids. The V gene lost 3 bases and the J gene lost 1 base, with 9 bases spanning the gap.

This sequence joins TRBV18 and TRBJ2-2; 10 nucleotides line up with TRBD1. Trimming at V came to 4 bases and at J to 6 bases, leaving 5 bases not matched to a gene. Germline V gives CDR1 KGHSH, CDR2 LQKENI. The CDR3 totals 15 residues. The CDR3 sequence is CASSQTGTGAGELFF. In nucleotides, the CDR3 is TGTGCCAGCTCACAGACCGGGACAGGGGCCGGGGAGCTGTTTTTT.

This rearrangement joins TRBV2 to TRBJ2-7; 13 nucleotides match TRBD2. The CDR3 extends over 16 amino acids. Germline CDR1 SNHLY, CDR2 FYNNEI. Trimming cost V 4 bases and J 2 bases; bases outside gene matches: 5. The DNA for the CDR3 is TGTGCCAGCAGTGGGGGAACTAGCGGGGGGGCCTACGAGCAGTACTTC. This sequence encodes CASSGGTSGGAYEQYF.

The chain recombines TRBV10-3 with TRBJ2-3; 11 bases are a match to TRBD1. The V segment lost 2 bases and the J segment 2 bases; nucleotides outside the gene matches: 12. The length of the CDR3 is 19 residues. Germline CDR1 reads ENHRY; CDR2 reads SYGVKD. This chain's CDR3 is CAISEGQGAFSWFTDTQYF. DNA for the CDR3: TGTGCCATCAGTGAGGGACAGGGGGCGTTTTCCTGGTTCACAGATACGCAGTATTTT.

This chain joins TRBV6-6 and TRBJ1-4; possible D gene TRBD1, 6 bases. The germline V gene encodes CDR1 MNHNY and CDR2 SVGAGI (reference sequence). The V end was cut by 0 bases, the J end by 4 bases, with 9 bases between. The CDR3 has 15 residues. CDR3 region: CASSYSRGGNEKLFF. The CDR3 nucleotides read TGTGCCAGCAGTTACTCGCGAGGGGGTAATGAAAAACTGTTTTTT.

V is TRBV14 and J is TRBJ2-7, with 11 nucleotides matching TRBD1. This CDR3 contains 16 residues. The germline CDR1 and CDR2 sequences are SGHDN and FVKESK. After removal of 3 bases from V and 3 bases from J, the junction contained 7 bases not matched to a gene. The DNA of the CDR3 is TGTGCCAGCAGCCAGGGCCCGGGACAGGGGGTCTACGAGCAGTACTTC. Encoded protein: CASSQGPGQGVYEQYF. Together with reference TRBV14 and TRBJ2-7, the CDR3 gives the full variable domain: EAGVTQFPSHSVIEKGQTVTLRCDPISGHDNLYWYRRVMGKEIKFLLHFVKESKQDESGMPNNRFLAERTGGTYSTLKVQPAELEDSGVYFCASSQGPGQGVYEQYFGPGTRLTVT.

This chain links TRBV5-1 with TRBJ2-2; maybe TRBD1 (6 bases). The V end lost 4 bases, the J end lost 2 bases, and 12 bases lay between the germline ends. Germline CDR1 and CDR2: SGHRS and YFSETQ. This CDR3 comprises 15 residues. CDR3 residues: CASSPAQGNTGELFF. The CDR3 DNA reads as TGCGCCAGCAGCCCAGCACAGGGAAACACCGGGGAGCTGTTTTTT. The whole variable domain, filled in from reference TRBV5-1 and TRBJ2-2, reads KAGVTQTPRYLIKTRGQQVTLSCSPISGHRSVSWYQQTPGQGLQFLFEYFSETQRNKGNFPGRFSGRQFSNSRSEMNVSTLELGDSALYLCASSPAQGNTGELFFGEGSRLTVL.

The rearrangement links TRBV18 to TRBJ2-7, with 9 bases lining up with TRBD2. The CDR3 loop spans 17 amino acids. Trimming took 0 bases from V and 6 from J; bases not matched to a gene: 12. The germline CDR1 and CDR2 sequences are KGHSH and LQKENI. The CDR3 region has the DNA TGTGCCAGCTCACCACCGTCGTCGACTAGCGGTGCGATCGAGCAGTACTTC. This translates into CASSPPSSTSGAIEQYF.

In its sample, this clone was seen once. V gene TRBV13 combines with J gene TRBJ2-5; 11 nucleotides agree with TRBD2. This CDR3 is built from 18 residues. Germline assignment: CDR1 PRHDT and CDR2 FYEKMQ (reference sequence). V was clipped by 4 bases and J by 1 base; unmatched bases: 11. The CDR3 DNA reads TGTGCCAGCAGCTCCATCCAACTAGCGGGGGCCACCCAAGAGACCCAGTACTTC. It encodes CASSSIQLAGATQETQYF.

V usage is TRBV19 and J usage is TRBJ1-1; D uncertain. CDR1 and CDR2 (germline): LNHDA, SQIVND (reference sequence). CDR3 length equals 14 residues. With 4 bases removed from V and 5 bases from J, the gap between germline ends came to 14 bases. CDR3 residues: CASSTSTYKTEAFF. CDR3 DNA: TGTGCCAGTAGTACCTCGACTTACAAGACTGAAGCTTTCTTT.

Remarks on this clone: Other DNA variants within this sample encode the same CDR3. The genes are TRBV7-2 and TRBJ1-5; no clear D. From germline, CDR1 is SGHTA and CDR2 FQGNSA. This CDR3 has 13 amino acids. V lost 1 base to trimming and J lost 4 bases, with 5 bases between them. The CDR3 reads CASSLDRNQPQHF. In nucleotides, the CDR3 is TGTGCCAGCAGCTTAGACAGAAATCAGCCCCAGCATTTT. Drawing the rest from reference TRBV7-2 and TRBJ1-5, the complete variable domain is GAGVSQSPSNKVTEKGKDVELRCDPISGHTALYWYRQSLGQGLEFLIYFQGNSAPDKSGLPSDRFSAERTGGSVSTLTIQRTQQEDSAVYLCASSLDRNQPQHFGDGTRLSIL.

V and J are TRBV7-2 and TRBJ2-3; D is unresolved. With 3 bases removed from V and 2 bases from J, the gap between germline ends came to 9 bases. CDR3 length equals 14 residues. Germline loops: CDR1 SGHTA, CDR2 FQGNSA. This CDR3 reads CASSFYQNTDTQYF. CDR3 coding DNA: TGTGCCAGCAGCTTTTATCAGAACACAGATACGCAGTATTTT.

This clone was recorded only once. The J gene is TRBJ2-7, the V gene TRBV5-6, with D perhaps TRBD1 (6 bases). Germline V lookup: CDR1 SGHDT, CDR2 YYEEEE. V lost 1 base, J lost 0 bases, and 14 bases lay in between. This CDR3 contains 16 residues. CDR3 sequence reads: CASSLFLDSLSYEQYF. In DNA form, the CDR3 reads TGTGCCAGCAGCTTGTTTCTGGACAGCCTCTCCTACGAGCAGTACTTC.